The 23 T cell receptor beta chains below all came from one sample that was sequenced in a study of T cells after yellow fever vaccination. TCRdb recomputed calls from the 5' RACE reads with MiXCR, one row per CDR3 protein. The sample holds around 72,000 distinct CDR3 sequences, around 7% seen once. This specimen was CD8+ T cells sorted from PBMCs, taken more than 8 days after the first yellow fever vaccination. These receptors all come from a man aged 18 to 29 who received the YFV17D yellow fever vaccine.

About this clonotype itself: One base away lies a much larger clone, so this may be a sequencing read error. V is TRBV5-1 and J is TRBJ2-7; TRBD2 might be the D (6 bases). V lost 5 bases to trimming and J lost 3 bases, with 15 bases between them. Per the germline V gene, CDR1 is SGHRS and CDR2 is YFSETQ. CDR3 length: 14 residues. CDR3 in amino acids: CASSPGEGDYEQYF. Written as DNA, the CDR3 is TGCGCCAGCAGTCCGGGGGAAGGGGACTACGAGCAGTACTTC.

Concerning this clonotype itself: At one of its ends the junction is not consistent with the germline gene, which may arise from a read error. V is TRBV12-3 or TRBV12-4 and J is TRBJ2-7, with 7 bases aligning to TRBD1. CDR3 size: 14 residues. The CDR3 loop is CGSSPSQGMYEQYF. CDR3 coding DNA: TGTGGCAGCAGTCCCTCACAGGGGATGTACGAGCAGTACTTC.

With regard to this clonotype: A much bigger clone sits one base away, suggesting this may be a read error. The genes are TRBV5-1 and TRBJ2-3; 7 bases line up with TRBD2. The length of the CDR3 is 16 residues. Germline CDR1 reads SGHRS; CDR2 reads YFSETQ. The CDR3 sequence: CARSPLGGGSTDTQYF. The CDR3 region has the DNA TGCGCCCGCAGCCCCCTGGGGGGGGGTAGCACAGATACGCAGTATTTT.

This clonotype was recorded many times. The rearrangement joins TRBV9 to TRBJ2-1; D is ambiguous. Germline-derived CDR1 and CDR2 are SGDLS and YYNGEE. V lost 0 bases and J 4 bases, leaving 17 bases between the germline ends. This CDR3 spans 17 amino acids. The CDR3 region is CASSVVPSPAWYNEQFF. The CDR3 DNA reads TGTGCCAGCAGCGTAGTTCCCTCCCCGGCGTGGTACAATGAGCAGTTCTTC.

This clonotype was seen at least ten times. V and J are TRBV4-3 and TRBJ2-4; weak D call: TRBD1 (5 bases). CDR3 length: 17 amino acids. V lost 1 base and J 0 bases, leaving 13 bases between the germline ends. Germline CDR1 LGHNA, CDR2 YSLEER. CDR3 residues: CASSQGGLATAKNIQYF. Here the CDR3 DNA reads TGCGCCAGCAGCCAAGGGGGCCTCGCTACAGCCAAAAACATTCAGTACTTC.

This clonotype has a handful of counts. The chain is built from TRBV12-3 or TRBV12-4 and TRBJ2-4; D is possibly TRBD1 or TRBD2 (6 bases each). There are 17 residues in the CDR3. Trimming left V 3 bases short and J 8 bases short, with 23 bases between. This CDR3 reads CASSFVGRGPRGDIQYF. CDR3 DNA sequence: TGTGCCAGCAGTTTCGTGGGCAGGGGCCCGAGGGGGGACATTCAGTACTTC.

This clonotype has at least ten counts. The chain has TRBV3-1 and TRBJ2-2; 7 bases align to TRBD1. Trimming removed 1 base from V and 8 bases from J; junction bases left unmatched: 4. Per the germline V gene, CDR1 is LGHDT and CDR2 is YNNKEL (reference sequence). This CDR3 is built from 14 residues. This CDR3 reads CASSQGQGWGELFF. In DNA, the CDR3 is TGTGCCAGCAGCCAAGGACAGGGTTGGGGGGAGCTGTTTTTT.

The genes are TRBV27 and TRBJ2-7, with D possibly being TRBD2 (6 bases). Between the trimmed V and J ends, which lost 3 bases and 3 bases, there was a span of 12 bases. Germline loops: CDR1 MNHEY, CDR2 SMNVEV (reference sequence). There are 14 residues in the CDR3. CDR3 nucleotide sequence: TGTGCCAGCAGTTTGGAGGGTCCCCACTACGAGCAGTACTTC. Translated, it gives CASSLEGPHYEQYF.

V is TRBV5-1 and J is TRBJ2-7; D not certain. This CDR3 contains 12 residues. Trimming shortened V by 4 bases and J by 0 bases, and 5 bases separated the two germline ends. Looked up from germline, CDR1 is SGHRS and CDR2 is YFSETQ. The CDR3 DNA reads TGCGCCAGCAGCCCCAGCTCCTACGAGCAGTACTTC. Protein: CASSPSSYEQYF.

This clonotype was recorded many times. The V gene is TRBV6-1, the J gene TRBJ2-6; no definite D call. The CDR3 spans 12 residues. Germline V gives CDR1 MNHNS, CDR2 SASEGT. Trimming stripped 10 bases from V and 2 bases from J, with 6 bases between. This CDR3 reads CAIPTGANVLTF. The CDR3 nucleotides read TGTGCCATCCCTACTGGGGCCAACGTCCTGACTTTC.

This clonotype came up a few times. CDR3 residues: CASRFGRRTGNTIYF. In DNA, the CDR3 is TGTGCCAGCAGATTCGGTCGCCGGACGGGAAACACCATATATTTT. V usage is TRBV6-2 or TRBV6-3 and J usage is TRBJ1-3; no definite D call. Trimming removed 6 bases from V and 4 bases from J, with 16 bases in between. Germline loops: CDR1 MNHEY, CDR2 SVGEGT. The CDR3 totals 15 residues.

This clonotype occurred many times. The genes are TRBV10-1 and TRBJ2-1; D ambiguous. Germline loops: CDR1 WNHNN, CDR2 SYGVQD (reference sequence). The germline V and J ends were trimmed by 3 bases and 5 bases, with 8 bases remaining between them. The CDR3 is made up of 13 amino acids. The CDR3: CASSDALDNEQFF. In nucleotides, the CDR3 is TGCGCCAGCAGTGATGCACTGGACAATGAGCAGTTCTTC.

This clonotype was found many times. V is TRBV5-1 and J is TRBJ2-5, with D tentatively TRBD1 or TRBD2 (6 bases each). Germline CDR1 reads SGHRS; CDR2 reads YFSETQ. V gave up 1 base and J gave up 2 bases, with 9 bases separating them. The CDR3 loop spans 14 amino acids. The CDR3 DNA reads as TGCGCCAGCAGCTTGCGGGGGCAACAAGAGACCCAGTACTTC. This gives the protein CASSLRGQQETQYF.

Comment on this clonotype: This sequence may be a read error, since a much larger clone differs from it by one base. V is TRBV29-1 and J is TRBJ1-1; D not certain. The germline gives CDR1 SQVTM, CDR2 ANQGSEA. CDR3 length: 13 amino acids. V shed 2 bases and J shed 5 bases, with 12 bases lying between them. The CDR3 nucleotides are TGCAGCGTTGAAACACAGCTAAAAACTGAAGCTTTCTTT. Amino acids: CSVETQLKTEAFF.

This clonotype occurred many times. The V gene is TRBV12-5, the J gene TRBJ2-1; perhaps D is TRBD1 or TRBD2 (5 bases each). The V gene lost 5 bases and the J gene lost 2 bases, with 19 bases spanning the gap. The CDR3 totals 17 residues. The germline V gene has CDR1 LGHNT and CDR2 FRNRAP. CDR3 sequence: CASGRSLAGATYNEQFF. CDR3 nucleotides: TGTGCTAGTGGTCGAAGCCTTGCCGGGGCGACCTACAATGAGCAGTTCTTC.

A remark on this clonotype: Relative to the germline gene, one junction end is altered; a read error may explain this. This rearrangement joins TRBV2 to TRBJ2-2; D gene unclear. The CDR3 length is 19 residues. Germline CDR1 and CDR2: SNHLY and FYNNEI. The CDR3 reads CAISSTSGPTLTKVGELFF. DNA of the CDR3: TGTGCCATCAGTTCCACATCCGGACCAACCCTAACTAAAGTCGGGGAGCTGTTTTTT. Combining the CDR3 with reference TRBV2 and TRBJ2-2 gives the whole variable domain EPEVTQTPSHQVTQMGQEVILRCVPISNHLYFYWYRQILGQKVEFLVSFYNNEISEKSEIFDDQFSVERPDGSNFTLKIRSTKLEDSAMYFCAISSTSGPTLTKVGELFFGEGSRLTVL.

The sample holds a few counts of this clonotype. The chain recombines TRBV9 with TRBJ2-1; D possibly corresponds to TRBD1 (5 bases). In germline, CDR1 is SGDLS, CDR2 YYNGEE. The CDR3 contains 14 residues. V shed 3 bases and J shed 7 bases, with 14 bases lying between them. CDR3 nucleotides: TGTGCCAGCAGCGCCCCAGGGCAGCCTAATGAGCAGTTCTTC. This gives the protein CASSAPGQPNEQFF. Together with reference TRBV9 and TRBJ2-1, the CDR3 gives the full variable domain: DSGVTQTPKHLITATGQRVTLRCSPRSGDLSVYWYQQSLDQGLQFLIQYYNGEERAKGNILERFSAQQFPDLHSELNLSSLELGDSALYFCASSAPGQPNEQFFGPGTRLTVL.

This clonotype showed up many times. The V call is TRBV13, the J call TRBJ1-1, with D maybe TRBD1 (5 bases). Germline CDR1 reads PRHDT; CDR2 reads FYEKMQ (reference sequence). V lost 0 bases and J lost 1, with 9 bases in between. This CDR3 has 15 amino acids. The DNA for the CDR3 is TGTGCCAGCAGCTTAGGGGGACCGGAGAACACTGAAGCTTTCTTT. Its translation is CASSLGGPENTEAFF.

This clonotype has ten or more counts. This chain connects TRBV20-1 to TRBJ1-1; TRBD1 agrees at 7 bases. Per germline, CDR1 DFQATT and CDR2 SNEGSKA (reference sequence). The CDR3 spans 15 residues. V shed 3 bases, J shed 4 bases, and the junction held 11 bases outside the gene matches. This CDR3 reads CSARIWGTAGTEAFF. CDR3 coding DNA: TGCAGTGCTAGGATTTGGGGGACAGCGGGCACTGAAGCTTTCTTT.

This clonotype was seen at least ten times. In DNA form, the CDR3 reads TGTGCCAGCAGCCAAGAAGAAGGTAGCGGGGCCAATGAGCAGTTCTTC. This encodes CASSQEEGSGANEQFF. V and J are TRBV4-2 and TRBJ2-1; TRBD2 agrees at 8 bases. The CDR3 has 16 residues. Germline V gene sequence: CDR1 LGHNA, CDR2 YNFKEQ. J lost 6 bases, V lost 0 bases, and 7 bases had no gene match.

The chain has TRBV7-3 and TRBJ2-2; tentatively, D is TRBD1 or TRBD2 (5 bases each). This CDR3 region has 16 residues. V was pared by 10 bases and J by 0 bases, with 18 bases between. CDR1 and CDR2 (germline): SGHTA, FQGTGA. The chain's CDR3 is CATGIRTGSNTGELFF. As DNA, the CDR3 is TGTGCCACGGGGATTCGTACAGGTTCGAACACCGGGGAGCTGTTTTTT.

This chain uses TRBV7-8 with TRBJ2-1; D perhaps matches TRBD1 (5 bases). V lost 1 base, J lost 2 bases, and 9 bases lay in between. The CDR3 is 15 amino acids. Per the germline V gene, CDR1 is SGHVS and CDR2 is FQNEAQ. For the CDR3, the DNA is TGTGCCAGCAGCTTAGGTTGGGGCCCCTACAATGAGCAGTTCTTC. Translated: CASSLGWGPYNEQFF.

The chain links TRBV7-9 to TRBJ2-7, with a tentative D call TRBD1 (6 bases). This CDR3 has 14 amino acids. In germline, CDR1 is SEHNR, CDR2 FQNEAQ (reference sequence). V shed 5 bases and J shed 4 bases, with 15 bases lying between them. In DNA form, the CDR3 reads TGTGCCAGCAGCAAAGGGGGTATTCGGTACGAGCAGTACTTC. It codes for CASSKGGIRYEQYF.